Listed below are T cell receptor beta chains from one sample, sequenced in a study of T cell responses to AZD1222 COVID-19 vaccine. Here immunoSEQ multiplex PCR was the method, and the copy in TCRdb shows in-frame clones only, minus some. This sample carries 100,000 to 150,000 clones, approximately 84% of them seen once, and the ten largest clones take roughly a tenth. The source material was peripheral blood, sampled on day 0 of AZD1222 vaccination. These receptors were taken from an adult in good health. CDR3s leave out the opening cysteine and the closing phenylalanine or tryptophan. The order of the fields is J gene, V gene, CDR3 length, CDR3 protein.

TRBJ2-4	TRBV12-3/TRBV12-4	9	ASSWRTGQY
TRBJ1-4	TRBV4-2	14	ASSQDLGDVNEKLF
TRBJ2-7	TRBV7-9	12	ASSETSGAYEQY
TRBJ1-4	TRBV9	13	ASSEGQATNEKLF
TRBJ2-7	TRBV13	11	ASSSGQVYEQY
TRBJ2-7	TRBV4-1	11	ASSRNRGYEQY
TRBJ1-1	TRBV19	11	ASSDRVNTEAF
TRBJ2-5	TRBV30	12	AWRAAGPEETQY
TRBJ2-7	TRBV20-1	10	SASPVSAEQY
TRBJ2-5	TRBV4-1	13	ASSQVGFFQETQY
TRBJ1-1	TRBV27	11	ASSWTSDTEAF
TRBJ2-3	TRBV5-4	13	ASSSGAGGPDTQY
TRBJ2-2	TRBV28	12	ASGSGGSTGELF
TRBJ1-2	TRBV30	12	AWSASMGIYGYT
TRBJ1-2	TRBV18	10	ASSPDANGYT
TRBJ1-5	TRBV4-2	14	ASSQQGNRDDQPQH
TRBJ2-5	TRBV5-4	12	ASSGALASETQY
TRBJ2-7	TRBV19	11	ASSVTGFYEQY
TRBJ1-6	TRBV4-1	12	ASSQGVYNSPLH
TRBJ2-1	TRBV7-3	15	ASSLVVSGGGSNEQF
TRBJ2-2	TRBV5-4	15	ASEPRPSGQVTGELF
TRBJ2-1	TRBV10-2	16	ASSEYWTSGSSYNEQF
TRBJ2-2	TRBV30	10	AHRPNTGELF
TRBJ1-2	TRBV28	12	ASSLGFGDYGYT
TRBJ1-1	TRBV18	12	ASSPDRVWTEAF
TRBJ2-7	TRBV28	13	ASRVGGTGLREQY
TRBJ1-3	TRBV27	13	ASRPLTGGGDTIY